The next 17 T cell receptor beta chains were all read from a single sample in a study of shared clonotypes between healthy human individuals. Here immunoSEQ multiplex PCR was the method, and the copy in TCRdb shows in-frame clones only, minus some. Of about 380,000 clones in the sample, around 96% were seen once. Sequenced input: memory CD8+ T cells sorted from blood. The subset here: CD45RO+ cells pooled with CCR7-negative TemRA cells. The source is a man under 40 in good health.

This clone was counted once. The chain joins TRBV5-6 to TRBJ2-7; 7 bases match TRBD1. V shed 2 bases, J shed 6 bases, and the junction held 5 bases outside the gene matches. CDR1 is SGHDT and CDR2 is YYEEEE in the germline V gene. This CDR3 comprises 13 residues. The CDR3 spells CASSFRGKGEQYF. The CDR3 nucleotides are TGTGCCAGCAGCTTCAGGGGGAAAGGCGAGCAGTACTTC.

This chain uses TRBV30 with TRBJ2-7, with no clear D. The CDR3 runs to 12 residues. From germline, CDR1 is GTSNPN and CDR2 SVGIG (reference sequence). Trimming removed 3 bases from V and 3 bases from J, with 9 bases in between. Here the CDR3 reads CAWRGQSYEQYF. In DNA form, the CDR3 reads TGTGCCTGGAGGGGTCAGAGCTACGAGCAGTACTTC.

The chain joins TRBV7-2 to TRBJ1-5; D remains unclear. Germline lookup yields CDR1 SGHTA and CDR2 FQGNSA. Trimming took 5 bases from V and 6 from J, leaving 14 bases between them. The CDR3 spans 14 residues. The CDR3 region is CASSLTGIGQPQHF. The CDR3 coding sequence is TGTGCCAGCAGCCTCACCGGGATTGGTCAGCCCCAGCATTTT.

This clone came up once. The chain combines TRBV2 with TRBJ2-3; TRBD2 is a possible D gene (5 bases). Looked up from germline, CDR1 is SNHLY and CDR2 is FYNNEI. V shed 5 bases and J shed 0 bases, with 15 bases lying between them. The CDR3 covers 16 residues. CDR3 DNA sequence: TGTGCCAGCAGTCATAGAGGAGGCGGTAGCACAGATACGCAGTATTTT. Translation gives CASSHRGGGSTDTQYF.

CDR3 in DNA: TGTGCCAGCGGCCGGAGCGGAGGCTCCTACAATGAGCAGTTCTTC. Its protein product is CASGRSGGSYNEQFF. V usage is TRBV4-2 and J usage is TRBJ2-1; possible D gene TRBD2, 5 bases. V was clipped by 8 bases and J by 0 bases, with 14 bases between them. The CDR3 spans 15 residues. Germline V gives CDR1 LGHNA, CDR2 YNFKEQ.

The chain combines TRBV6-5 with TRBJ1-5; TRBD1 is a possible D gene (6 bases). The CDR3 loop spans 14 amino acids. The germline CDR1 and CDR2 sequences are MNHEY and SVGAGI. Trimming pared 2 bases from V and 7 bases from J, leaving 12 bases between. This CDR3 is CASSYTGKGQPQHF. The CDR3 coding sequence is TGTGCCAGCAGTTACACAGGGAAAGGCCAGCCCCAGCATTTT.

As regards this clone: Other DNA sequences in the sample encode the same CDR3. The J gene is TRBJ2-7, the V gene TRBV5-1, with D uncertain. The V gene lost 1 base and the J gene lost 0 bases, with 2 bases spanning the gap. There are 12 residues in the CDR3. CDR1 is SGHRS, CDR2 YFSETQ, per germline. DNA for the CDR3: TGCGCCAGCAGCTTGAACTCCTACGAGCAGTACTTC. The encoded protein is CASSLNSYEQYF.

The genes are TRBV19 and TRBJ1-2, with TRBD1 identical over 7 bases. The germline CDR1 and CDR2 sequences are LNHDA and SQIVND (reference sequence). Trimming cost V 4 bases and J 11 bases; bases outside gene matches: 10. This CDR3 contains 13 residues. The CDR3 nucleotides read TGTGCCAGTAGTAGTAGCGCGGGACAGATTTACACCTTC. Translating it yields CASSSSAGQIYTF.

For this clone: At the DNA level, this CDR3 is encoded by other sequences in the same sample as well. The rearrangement joins TRBV18 to TRBJ2-7, with 7 bases lining up with TRBD1. There are 14 residues in the CDR3. After removal of 0 bases from V and 4 bases from J, the junction contained 3 bases not matched to a gene. Germline CDR1 and CDR2: KGHSH and LQKENI. CDR3 protein: CASSPPGTVYEQYF. DNA for the CDR3: TGTGCCAGCTCACCACCAGGGACAGTATACGAGCAGTACTTC.

The chain combines TRBV9 with TRBJ1-4; the D is unclear. V lost 0 bases, J lost 0 bases, and 6 bases lay in between. This CDR3 comprises 15 residues. The germline V gene encodes CDR1 SGDLS and CDR2 YYNGEE. This CDR3 reads CASSVGYATNEKLFF. The CDR3 nucleotides read TGTGCCAGCAGCGTAGGCTACGCAACTAATGAAAAACTGTTTTTT. The full variable domain, in which reference TRBV9 and TRBJ1-4 provide the parts outside the CDR3, is DSGVTQTPKHLITATGQRVTLRCSPRSGDLSVYWYQQSLDQGLQFLIQYYNGEERAKGNILERFSAQQFPDLHSELNLSSLELGDSALYFCASSVGYATNEKLFFGSGTQLSVL.

The CDR3 DNA reads as TGTGCCAGTAGTGTGACGTCGACAGGGGGGACCTACGAGCAGTACTTC. Its protein product is CASSVTSTGGTYEQYF. The chain employs TRBV19 and TRBJ2-7; 9 positions match TRBD1. The V and J ends lost 5 bases and 2 bases, in that order; junction bases with no gene match: 10. Germline CDR1 is LNHDA and CDR2 is SQIVND (reference sequence). The CDR3 sequence is 16 residues long.

The chain has TRBV28 and TRBJ2-1, with unresolved D. This CDR3 is built from 13 residues. V shed 5 bases and J shed 0 bases, with 5 bases lying between them. CDR1 and CDR2 (germline): MDHEN, SYDVKM. The CDR3 reads CASSPGSYNEQFF. The CDR3 DNA follows: TGTGCCAGCAGTCCCGGCTCCTACAATGAGCAGTTCTTC. The full variable domain, in which reference TRBV28 and TRBJ2-1 provide the parts outside the CDR3, is DVKVTQSSRYLVKRTGEKVFLECVQDMDHENMFWYRQDPGLGLRLIYFSYDVKMKEKGDIPEGYSVSREKKERFSLILESASTNQTSMYLCASSPGSYNEQFFGPGTRLTVL.

This chain joins TRBV7-3 and TRBJ2-1, with 7 bases fitting TRBD2. V lost 6 bases to trimming and J lost 4 bases; unmatched junction nucleotides: 12. The CDR3 extends over 16 amino acids. Germline V gene sequence: CDR1 SGHTA, CDR2 FQGTGA. As DNA, the CDR3 is TGTGCCAGCAGTTCCAAGGTCTCTAGCGGTTACAATGAGCAGTTCTTC. It codes for CASSSKVSSGYNEQFF. Drawing the rest from reference TRBV7-3 and TRBJ2-1, the complete variable domain is GAGVSQTPSNKVTEKGKYVELRCDPISGHTALYWYRQSLGQGPEFLIYFQGTGAADDSGLPNDRFFAVRPEGSVSTLKIQRTERGDSAVYLCASSSKVSSGYNEQFFGPGTRLTVL.

The V call is TRBV7-2, the J call TRBJ1-5; D is unresolved. V lost 2 bases, J lost 9 bases, and 11 bases lay in between. CDR1 is SGHTA, CDR2 FQGNSA, per germline. The CDR3 consists of 13 residues. The CDR3 DNA is TGTGCCAGCAGCTTAATGCCTGAGAGGCCCCAGCATTTT. As protein: CASSLMPERPQHF. The variable domain in full, with the rest retrieved from reference TRBV7-2 and TRBJ1-5, is GAGVSQSPSNKVTEKGKDVELRCDPISGHTALYWYRQSLGQGLEFLIYFQGNSAPDKSGLPSDRFSAERTGGSVSTLTIQRTQQEDSAVYLCASSLMPERPQHFGDGTRLSIL.

This clone has only one observation. At one end, the junction sequence differs from germline, possibly due to a read error. The chain couples TRBV7-9 to TRBJ2-7, with TRBD1 as a possible D gene (5 bases). The CDR3 extends over 13 amino acids. The V gene's germline CDR1 is SEHNR and CDR2 FQNEAQ (reference sequence). CDR3 sequence: CASSPDTSDEQYF. The CDR3 DNA follows: TGTGCCAGCAGTCCGGACACCTCCGACGAGCAGTACTTC.

V gene TRBV28 combines with J gene TRBJ2-2; 8 bases agree with TRBD1. This CDR3 is built from 18 residues. V was clipped by 4 bases and J by 3 bases; unmatched bases: 13. From germline, CDR1 is MDHEN and CDR2 SYDVKM. CDR3 loop: CASSSGTGQRGDTGELFF. CDR3 nucleotide sequence: TGTGCCAGCAGTTCGGGGACAGGCCAGAGGGGAGACACCGGGGAGCTGTTTTTT.

The chain carries TRBV6-1 and TRBJ2-5; D remains ambiguous. The CDR3 loop spans 16 amino acids. Germline V CDR1 and CDR2: MNHNS, SASEGT. Deletions cut 2 bases from V and 5 bases from J, with 18 bases between. The CDR3 region has the DNA TGTGCCAGCAGTGAACCTTTCCGGAAGAGGTGGGAGACCCAGTACTTC. Translation gives CASSEPFRKRWETQYF.